The 10 T cell receptor beta chains in this list originate from one sample, sequenced in a study of TIL therapy for anti-PD-1-resistant metastatic lung cancer. Documented time point: pre-treatment sample, taken before nivolumab and TIL therapy. This was the immunoSEQ v3 assay. The method was immunoSEQ multiplex PCR; TCRdb's version includes in-frame clones alone and lacks a portion of them. The table records roughly 58,000 clones, roughly four fifths of them present only once. Sequenced material: blood, taken at baseline. The source of these receptors is a person aged 25-85 years with non-small cell lung cancer.

This chain links TRBV7-2 with TRBJ2-1, with a possible D match to TRBD2 (6 bases). Trimming shortened V by 5 bases and J by 7 bases, and 18 bases separated the two germline ends. The length of the CDR3 is 15 residues. The germline V gene has CDR1 SGHTA and CDR2 FQGNSA. The CDR3 DNA reads as TGTGCCAGCAGCCCGATTGGCGGGGTGAGAAATGAGCAGTTCTTC. Protein sequence: CASSPIGGVRNEQFF.

This chain connects TRBV9 to TRBJ2-3; TRBD1 agrees at 11 bases. CDR3 length equals 16 residues. CDR1 SGDLS and CDR2 YYNGEE come from the germline V gene. Trimming cost V 0 bases and J 7 bases; bases outside gene matches: 7. DNA of the CDR3: TGTGCCAGCAGCGTAGGCCGGGGGACAGGGGGTAATACGCAGTATTTT. Protein: CASSVGRGTGGNTQYF.

This sequence joins TRBV27 and TRBJ2-3, with 7 bases identical to TRBD2. This CDR3 region has 14 residues. Trimming took 5 bases from V and 3 from J; bases not matched to a gene: 5. Germline V CDR1 and CDR2: MNHEY, SMNVEV (reference sequence). In DNA form, the CDR3 reads TGTGCCAGCAGTAGGGGACTATCTACAGATACGCAGTATTTT. This sequence encodes CASSRGLSTDTQYF.

The V call is TRBV11-2, the J call TRBJ1-1; TRBD1 is a possible D gene (6 bases). This CDR3 is built from 14 residues. CDR1 and CDR2 from the germline V gene are SGHAT and FQNNGV. Trimming left V 3 bases short and J 0 bases short, with 8 bases between. The CDR3 DNA sequence: TGTGCCAGCAGCTTTGAGGGGGTGAACACTGAAGCTTTCTTT. It encodes CASSFEGVNTEAFF.

The genes are TRBV27 and TRBJ2-1; perhaps TRBD2 as D (5 bases). This CDR3 contains 14 residues. Looked up from germline, CDR1 is MNHEY and CDR2 is SMNVEV (reference sequence). V shed 4 bases and J shed 7 bases, with 14 bases lying between them. DNA of the CDR3: TGTGCCAGCAGTTGGAGCCGGGGATGGAATGAGCAGTTCTTC. This gives the protein CASSWSRGWNEQFF.

To note about this clone: The junction does not match germline at one end; this may be a read error. Different DNA sequences within this sample yield the same CDR3. The chain combines TRBV18 with TRBJ1-1; D is ambiguous. CDR1 is KGHSH, CDR2 LQKENI, per germline. The CDR3 covers 11 residues. The CDR3 here is CASSPDTEAFF. CDR3 DNA: TGTGCCAGCTCACCTGACACCGAAGCTTTCTTT.

The V call is TRBV9, the J call TRBJ2-3; a possible D gene is TRBD2 (6 bases). Trimming took off 4 bases at V and 3 bases at J, with 21 bases between the two ends. Germline CDR1 and CDR2: SGDLS and YYNGEE. The CDR3 totals 17 residues. CDR3 sequence: CASSTYLAPAWTDTQYF. CDR3 coding DNA: TGTGCCAGCAGCACCTACCTAGCGCCCGCGTGGACAGATACGCAGTATTTT.

This clone was counted between two and nine times. The chain combines TRBV18 with TRBJ2-3, with D perhaps matching TRBD2 (5 bases). Germline values: CDR1 KGHSH, CDR2 LQKENI. CDR3 size: 15 residues. The V and J ends lost 3 bases and 6 bases respectively, with 16 bases between them. CDR3 residues: CASSPLRTGHDTQYF. The CDR3 nucleotides read TGTGCCAGCTCACCTCTCCGGACTGGGCACGATACGCAGTATTTT.

This chain connects TRBV28 to TRBJ1-5, with D maybe TRBD1 (6 bases). This CDR3 is built from 17 residues. The germline V gene has CDR1 MDHEN and CDR2 SYDVKM. Trimming pared 6 bases from V and 0 bases from J, leaving 18 bases between. This CDR3 reads CASRPGAGHRSNQPQHF. CDR3 bases: TGTGCCAGCAGACCTGGGGCGGGACACCGTAGCAATCAGCCCCAGCATTTT.

This chain connects TRBV5-4 to TRBJ2-7; 14 bases line up with TRBD2. Germline CDR1 is SGHNT and CDR2 is YYREEE (reference sequence). With V trimmed by 4 bases and J by 3 bases, 9 bases remained unmatched. This CDR3 has 17 amino acids. CDR3 nucleotides: TGTGCCAGCAGCGGCGGGACTAGCGGGAGAGGGAACTACGAGCAGTACTTC. This codes for CASSGGTSGRGNYEQYF.